The 8 T cell receptor beta chains below were found in one sample sequenced in a study of blood T cell repertoires in COVID-19 (dated by TCRdb to about 2020). Libraries came from the immunoSEQ multiplex PCR assay. This is the immuneACCESS table as TCRdb keeps it, with only in-frame sequences that have V and J called. A part of the clones is gone; compared with another copy, unresolved V genes explain less than half, and the rest is unexplained. For this sample the table gives about 150,000 clones, of which 85% to 90% were detected only once. Approximately 2.8% of the sample goes to the ten largest clones. Sequenced input: peripheral blood. The receptors were sampled from a woman in her sixties or seventies with active COVID-19.

This clone was found once. This chain connects TRBV2 to TRBJ2-1; no definite D call. This CDR3 region has 16 residues. Per germline, CDR1 SNHLY and CDR2 FYNNEI. Trimming took 4 bases from V and 5 from J, leaving 18 bases between them. CDR3 sequence (DNA): TGTGCCAGCAGTGCGTTAGGAGAGATTTTACACAATGAGCAGTTCTTC. Translation: CASSALGEILHNEQFF.

The V gene is TRBV2, the J gene TRBJ1-2; 7 nucleotides match TRBD1. CDR1 and CDR2 (germline): SNHLY, FYNNEI. This CDR3 region has 14 residues. V lost 6 bases and J lost 4; bases outside the gene matches: 8. The CDR3 sequence is CASSPRQGSYGYTF. The CDR3 DNA follows: TGTGCCAGCAGCCCTAGACAGGGATCCTATGGCTACACCTTC.

V and J are TRBV27 and TRBJ2-1, with 10 bases lining up with TRBD2. After removal of 6 bases from V and 5 bases from J, the junction contained 7 bases not matched to a gene. The CDR3 totals 15 residues. The germline CDR1 and CDR2 sequences are MNHEY and SMNVEV (reference sequence). CDR3 sequence: CASRRLAGGDNEQFF. In DNA form, the CDR3 reads TGTGCCAGCAGAAGGTTAGCGGGAGGAGACAATGAGCAGTTCTTC.

V and J are TRBV2 and TRBJ1-2, with D unclear. Trimming left V 8 bases short and J 0 bases short, with 4 bases between. The CDR3 contains 11 residues. Germline V lookup: CDR1 SNHLY, CDR2 FYNNEI. The CDR3 sequence is CASQANYGYTF. The CDR3 coding sequence is TGTGCCAGCCAGGCTAACTATGGCTACACCTTC.

The chain uses TRBV28 and TRBJ1-3; D unresolved. This CDR3 has 13 amino acids. The germline V and J ends were trimmed by 2 bases and 3 bases, with 5 bases remaining between them. Per the germline V gene, CDR1 is MDHEN and CDR2 is SYDVKM. In nucleotides, the CDR3 is TGTGCCAGCAGTTTAATAGTTGGAAACACCATATATTTT. This encodes CASSLIVGNTIYF.

The chain uses TRBV2 and TRBJ1-1; D gene ambiguous. Looked up from germline, CDR1 is SNHLY and CDR2 is FYNNEI. V was trimmed by 1 base and J by 4 bases, leaving 10 bases between them. The CDR3 sequence is 14 residues long. CDR3 DNA: TGTGCCAGCAGTGAAGGACGGCGGGGCACTGAAGCTTTCTTT. Amino acid sequence: CASSEGRRGTEAFF.

This clone was seen just once. The genes are TRBV19 and TRBJ2-7; D perhaps matches TRBD1 (6 bases). This CDR3 region has 14 residues. V shed 8 bases and J shed 3 bases, with 17 bases lying between them. Per germline, CDR1 LNHDA and CDR2 SQIVND (reference sequence). The CDR3 sequence: CASGAGPGDYEQYF. CDR3 DNA: TGTGCCAGTGGGGCTGGGCCAGGGGACTACGAGCAGTACTTC. Full variable domain (missing parts from reference TRBV19 and TRBJ2-7): DGGITQSPKYLFRKEGQNVTLSCEQNLNHDAMYWYRQDPGQGLRLIYYSQIVNDFQKGDIAEGYSVSREKKESFPLTVTSAQKNPTAFYLCASGAGPGDYEQYFGPGTRLTVT.

This sequence joins TRBV2 and TRBJ1-5; the D gene is possibly TRBD1 (5 bases). Germline values: CDR1 SNHLY, CDR2 FYNNEI. Trimming shortened V by 6 bases and J by 0 bases, and 12 bases separated the two germline ends. The length of the CDR3 is 15 residues. CDR3 region: CASRGRIFSNQPQHF. DNA of the CDR3: TGTGCCAGCAGGGGGCGGATCTTTAGCAATCAGCCCCAGCATTTT.